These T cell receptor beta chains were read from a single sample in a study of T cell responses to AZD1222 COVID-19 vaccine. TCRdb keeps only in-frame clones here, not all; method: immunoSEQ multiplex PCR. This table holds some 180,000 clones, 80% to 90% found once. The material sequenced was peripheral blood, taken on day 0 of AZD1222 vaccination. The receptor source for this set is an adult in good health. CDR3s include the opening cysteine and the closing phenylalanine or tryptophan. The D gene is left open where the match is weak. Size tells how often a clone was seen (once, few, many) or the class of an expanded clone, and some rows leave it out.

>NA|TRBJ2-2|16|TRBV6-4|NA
CASSQGRAENTGELFF
TGTGCCAGCAGTCAAGGGCGGGCGGAGAACACCGGGGAGCTGTTTTTT
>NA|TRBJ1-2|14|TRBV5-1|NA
CASSLLEGHYGYTF
TGCGCCAGCAGCTTGTTAGAAGGACACTATGGCTACACCTTC
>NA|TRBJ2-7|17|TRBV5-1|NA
CASSLNVPGGNSGEQYF
TGCGCCAGCAGCTTGAACGTCCCCGGGGGCAACTCTGGCGAGCAGTACTTC
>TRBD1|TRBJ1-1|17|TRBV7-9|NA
CASRQSMGQGKNTEAFF
TGTGCCAGCAGACAGAGTATGGGACAGGGGAAGAACACTGAAGCTTTCTTT
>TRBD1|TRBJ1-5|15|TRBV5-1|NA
CASSLEGGVGQPQHF
TGCGCCAGCAGCTTGGAAGGGGGCGTCGGTCAGCCCCAGCATTTT
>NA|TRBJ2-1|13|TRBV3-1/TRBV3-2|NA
CASSQRDKNEQFF
TGTGCCAGCAGCCAAAGGGACAAAAATGAGCAGTTCTTC
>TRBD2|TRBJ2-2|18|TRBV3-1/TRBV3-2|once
CASSQSTPLAGNTGELFF
TGTGCCAGCAGCCAATCGACACCCCTAGCGGGCAACACCGGGGAGCTGTTTTTT
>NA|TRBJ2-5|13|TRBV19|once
CASRPRVGETQYF
TGTGCCAGTAGGCCTAGGGTAGGAGAGACCCAGTACTTC
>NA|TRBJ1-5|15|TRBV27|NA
CASRATVAPNQPQHF
TGTGCCAGCAGGGCTACAGTTGCCCCTAATCAGCCCCAGCATTTT
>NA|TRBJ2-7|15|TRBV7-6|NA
CASSLAHSRGHEQYF
TGTGCCAGCAGCTTAGCGCACAGTAGGGGCCACGAGCAGTACTTC
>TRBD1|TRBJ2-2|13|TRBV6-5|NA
CASGQGITGELFF
TGTGCCAGCGGACAGGGGATCACCGGGGAGCTGTTTTTT
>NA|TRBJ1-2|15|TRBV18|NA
CASSPPSKGDYGYTF
TGTGCCAGCTCACCACCGTCAAAAGGAGACTATGGCTACACCTTC
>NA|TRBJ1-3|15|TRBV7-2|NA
CASSPSGVGGDTIYF
TGTGCCAGCAGCCCCTCGGGGGTTGGGGGGGACACCATATATTTT
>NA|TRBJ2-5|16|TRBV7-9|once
CASSPSGGRSQETQYF
TGTGCCAGCAGCCCTTCGGGGGGCCGATCCCAAGAGACCCAGTACTTC
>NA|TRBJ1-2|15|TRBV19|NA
CASSTGAGSLYGYTF
TGTGCCAGTAGTACCGGGGCAGGGTCGCTCTATGGCTACACCTTC
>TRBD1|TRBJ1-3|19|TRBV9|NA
CASSVNPWAGQGSGNTIYF
TGTGCCAGCAGCGTAAACCCCTGGGCGGGACAGGGCTCTGGAAACACCATATATTTT
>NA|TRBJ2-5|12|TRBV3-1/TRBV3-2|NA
CASSLGEETQYF
TGTGCCAGCAGCCTGGGAGAAGAGACCCAGTACTTC
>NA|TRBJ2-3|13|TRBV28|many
CASLAGYTDTQYF
TGTGCCAGCTTGGCGGGATACACAGATACGCAGTATTTT
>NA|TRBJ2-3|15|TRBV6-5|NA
CASSSGAGNSDTQYF
TGTGCCAGCAGTTCGGGGGCGGGCAATTCTGATACGCAGTATTTT
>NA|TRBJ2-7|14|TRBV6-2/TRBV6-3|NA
CASSYSPTSYEQYF
TGTGCCAGCAGTTACTCCCCCACCTCCTACGAGCAGTACTTC
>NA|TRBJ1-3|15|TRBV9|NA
CASSDRVISGNTIYF
TGTGCCAGCAGCGACAGGGTGATCTCTGGAAACACCATATATTTT
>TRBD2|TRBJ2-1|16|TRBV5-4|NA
CASSLKREKGWNEQFF
TGTGCCAGCAGCTTAAAGCGGGAGAAAGGTTGGAATGAGCAGTTCTTC
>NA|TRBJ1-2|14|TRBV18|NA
CASSPRGKEGGYTF
TGTGCCAGCTCACCACGGGGGAAGGAAGGTGGCTACACCTTC
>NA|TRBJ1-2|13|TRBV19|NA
CASMSPGFGGYTF
TGTGCCAGTATGAGCCCAGGGTTCGGTGGCTACACCTTC
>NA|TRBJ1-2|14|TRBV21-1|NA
CASTNGPTNYGYTF
TGTGCCAGCACCAACGGACCAACTAACTATGGCTACACCTTC
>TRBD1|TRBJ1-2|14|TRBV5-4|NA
CASSFLDRVDGYTF
TGTGCCAGCAGCTTTTTGGACAGGGTGGATGGCTACACCTTC
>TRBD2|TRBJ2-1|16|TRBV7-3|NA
CASRPSPGLVVDEQFF
TGTGCCAGCAGGCCCTCCCCGGGACTAGTGGTCGATGAGCAGTTCTTC
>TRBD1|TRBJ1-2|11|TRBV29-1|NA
CSVDRGYGYTF
TGCAGCGTGGACAGGGGATATGGCTACACCTTC
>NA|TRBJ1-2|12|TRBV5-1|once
CASSPSLGGYTF
TGCGCCAGCAGCCCCTCGCTGGGGGGCTACACCTTC
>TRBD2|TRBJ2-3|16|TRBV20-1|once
CSASMGLAGVTDTQYF
TGCAGTGCTAGTATGGGACTAGCGGGAGTTACAGATACGCAGTATTTT
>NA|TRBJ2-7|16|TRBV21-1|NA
CASSKEGRDTSYEQYF
TGTGCCAGCAGCAAAGAGGGCCGGGACACCTCCTACGAGCAGTACTTC
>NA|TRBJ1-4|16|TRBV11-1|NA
CASSSPGTSQEEKLFF
TGTGCCAGCAGCTCTCCGGGAACAAGCCAGGAGGAAAAACTGTTTTTT
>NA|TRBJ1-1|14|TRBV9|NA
CASSVDGGITEAFF
TGTGCCAGCAGCGTAGATGGAGGGATCACTGAAGCTTTCTTT
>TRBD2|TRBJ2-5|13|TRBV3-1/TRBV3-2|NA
CASSPGLDGTQYF
TGTGCCAGCAGCCCCGGACTAGATGGGACCCAGTACTTC
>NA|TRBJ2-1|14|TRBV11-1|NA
CASSLGRDYNEQFF
TGTGCCAGCAGCTTAGGGCGGGATTACAATGAGCAGTTCTTC
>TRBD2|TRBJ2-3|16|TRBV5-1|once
CASSNGASGGTDTQYF
TGCGCCAGCAGTAATGGGGCTAGCGGGGGCACAGATACGCAGTATTTT
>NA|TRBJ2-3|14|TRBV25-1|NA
CASSAGGHTDTQYF
TGTGCCAGCAGTGCCGGCGGACACACAGATACGCAGTATTTT
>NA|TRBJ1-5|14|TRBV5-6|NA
CASSLLDSNQPQHF
TGTGCCAGCAGCTTGCTAGATAGCAATCAGCCCCAGCATTTT
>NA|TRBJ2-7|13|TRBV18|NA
CASSRQVSYEQYF
TGTGCCAGCTCACGACAGGTTTCCTACGAGCAGTACTTC
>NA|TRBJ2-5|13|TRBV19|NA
CASSRSGQETQYF
TGTGCCAGTAGTCGGTCGGGCCAAGAGACCCAGTACTTC
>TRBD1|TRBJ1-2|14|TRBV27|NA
CASSQTRTGRGYTF
TGTGCCAGCAGCCAGACGAGGACAGGGCGGGGCTACACCTTC
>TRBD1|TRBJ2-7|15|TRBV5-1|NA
CASRPDRGSSYEQYF
TGCGCCAGCAGACCCGACAGGGGTTCCTCCTACGAGCAGTACTTC